This T cell receptor beta chain was identified in a study of siplizumab effects on memory and regulatory T cells. Generated by immunoSEQ multiplex PCR, the TCRdb table keeps only in-frame clones and is missing some. The data contain about 87,000 clones, approximately 90% of them singletons. CDR1 is MGHRA, CDR2 YSYEKL, per germline. The CDR3 runs to 18 residues. The V segment lost 1 base and the J segment 1 base; nucleotides outside the gene matches: 12. Remarks on this clone: No antigen is known for it.

Study results and limitations: Apparently key alloresponse contributors, naive T cells also seemed more diverse than memory cells.

The rearrangement links TRBV4-1 to TRBJ2-7, with 8 bases that match TRBD1. What was sequenced was CD4+ T cells sorted from blood. This TCR was sampled from a human donor in good health. This chain's CDR3 is CASSQGGSGDRKSYEQYF. CDR3 DNA sequence: TGCGCCAGCAGCCAAGGGGGATCCGGGGACAGGAAATCCTACGAGCAGTACTTC.